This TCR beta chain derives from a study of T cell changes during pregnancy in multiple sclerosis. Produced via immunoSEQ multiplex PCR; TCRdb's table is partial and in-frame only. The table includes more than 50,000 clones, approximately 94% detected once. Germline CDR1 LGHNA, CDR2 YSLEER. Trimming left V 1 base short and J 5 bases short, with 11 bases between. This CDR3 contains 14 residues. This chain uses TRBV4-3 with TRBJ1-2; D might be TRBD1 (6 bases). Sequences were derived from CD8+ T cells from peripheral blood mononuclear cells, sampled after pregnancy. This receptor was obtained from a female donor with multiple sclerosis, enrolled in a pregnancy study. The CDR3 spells CASSQGGGGYGYTF. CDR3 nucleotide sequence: TGCGCCAGCAGCCAAGGAGGGGGTGGGTATGGCTACACCTTC.